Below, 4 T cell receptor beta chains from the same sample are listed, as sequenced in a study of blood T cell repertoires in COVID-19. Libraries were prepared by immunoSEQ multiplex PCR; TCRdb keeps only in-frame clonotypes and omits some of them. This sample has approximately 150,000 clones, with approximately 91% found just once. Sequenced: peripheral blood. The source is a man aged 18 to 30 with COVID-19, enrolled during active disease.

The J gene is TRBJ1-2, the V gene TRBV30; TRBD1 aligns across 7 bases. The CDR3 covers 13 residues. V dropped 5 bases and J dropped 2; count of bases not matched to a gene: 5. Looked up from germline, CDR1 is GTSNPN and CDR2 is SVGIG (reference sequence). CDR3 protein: CAWGSGGNYGYTF. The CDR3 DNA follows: TGTGCCTGGGGCTCAGGGGGAAACTATGGCTACACCTTC.

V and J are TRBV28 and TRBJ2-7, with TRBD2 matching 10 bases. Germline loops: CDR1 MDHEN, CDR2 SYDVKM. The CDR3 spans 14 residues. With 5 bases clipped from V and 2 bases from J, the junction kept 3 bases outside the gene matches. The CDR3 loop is CASSILAGTYEQYF. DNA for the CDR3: TGTGCCAGCAGTATACTAGCGGGAACCTACGAGCAGTACTTC.

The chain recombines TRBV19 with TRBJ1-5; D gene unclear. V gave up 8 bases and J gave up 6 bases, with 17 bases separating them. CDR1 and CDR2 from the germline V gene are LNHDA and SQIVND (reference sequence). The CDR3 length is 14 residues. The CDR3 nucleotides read TGTGCCAGTCAAGCCCTGTATGGTCCTCAGCCCCAGCATTTT. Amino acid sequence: CASQALYGPQPQHF.

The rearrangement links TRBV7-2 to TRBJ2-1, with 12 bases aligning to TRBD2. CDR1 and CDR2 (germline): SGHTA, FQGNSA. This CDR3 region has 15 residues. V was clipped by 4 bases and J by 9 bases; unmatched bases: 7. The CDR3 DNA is TGTGCCAGCAGCTCCCTAGCGGGAGGGCCGGGTGAGCAGTTCTTC. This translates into CASSSLAGGPGEQFF. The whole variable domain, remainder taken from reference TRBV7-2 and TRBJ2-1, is GAGVSQSPSNKVTEKGKDVELRCDPISGHTALYWYRQSLGQGLEFLIYFQGNSAPDKSGLPSDRFSAERTGGSVSTLTIQRTQQEDSAVYLCASSSLAGGPGEQFFGPGTRLTVL.